Listed here is a single TCR beta chain. The specificity of this receptor is unknown. Base quality data are lacking; no much larger clone is found one base away. The entry originates in a study of blood T cell repertoires in COVID-19 (dated by TCRdb to 2020 to 2021). Notes on the research overall: Collaborator samples came from the United States, Italy and Spain and covered acute and convalescent phases of COVID-19. The material from the prospective study consisted of cDNA or gDNA derived from T cells, B-cell-depleted T cells, or PBMCs. The dataset comprised deeply sampled blood TCRbeta repertoires from subjects exposed to, actively infected with, or recovered from COVID-19. A freely available public database, intended as a resource for researchers studying the immune response to SARS-CoV-2, is where the repertoires were released. The samples were drawn from two sources: the first 160 participants of the ongoing ImmuneRACE study, and over 1,000 subjects contributed by 6 global collaborators. A de-identified subject ID, COVID-19 status, age in years and sex were almost always included in the sample metadata. Where available, HLA class I and class II types were obtained from metadata supplied by the sample provider rather than from assay-based typing.

V gives up 6 bases and J gives up 6 bases, and the segment between their germline ends measures 18 bases. CDR1 and CDR2 are drawn from the germline V gene: KGHSH, LQKENI. From the cysteine up to the phenylalanine, the CDR3 has a length of 14 residues. CDR3 DNA only is kept here, 42 bases in frame from base 1. The immunoSEQ Assay, a bias-controlled multiplex PCR, was used to amplify TCRbeta CDR3 regions from genomic DNA. Processing in the source paper ran as follows. Nucleated cell counts per sample were estimated from amplification of reference gene primers within the assay. To quantify the absolute abundance of each unique TCRbeta CDR3 rearrangement, sequence reads were collapsed and filtered. For each sample, productive Simpson clonality was calculated as the square root of Simpson's diversity index across productive rearrangements. TCRdb retrieved this table from immuneACCESS and kept in-frame rearrangements only. Not all clones are present; in checked studies, unresolved V genes account for under half, and no reason is known for the remainder. That table supplies the V and J calls and clone size; D and trimming were determined from the DNA. This sample has just over 300,000 clones in its table, and roughly 87% of those were observed once. The ten largest clonotypes hold roughly 2.1% of the sample.

What the research found in general, with its limitations: The quantity of clinical and demographic metadata differed by source and by participant and was supplied without curation.

Collaborating institutions collected whole blood in K2EDTA tubes following their own protocols. For TCRbeta analysis, collaborator samples were shipped as frozen whole blood, as isolated PBMCs, or as DNA extracted from either sample type. This clonotype was sampled from a young man with active or convalescent COVID-19. In this chain, TRBV18 is recombined with TRBJ2-7, with the identity of the D gene unclear. Material for sequencing was peripheral blood. Here the CDR3 is given as CASSQYDSLSEQYF. The nucleotide sequence is given as TGTGCCAGCTCCCAGTACGACTCCCTGAGCGAGCAGTACTTC.